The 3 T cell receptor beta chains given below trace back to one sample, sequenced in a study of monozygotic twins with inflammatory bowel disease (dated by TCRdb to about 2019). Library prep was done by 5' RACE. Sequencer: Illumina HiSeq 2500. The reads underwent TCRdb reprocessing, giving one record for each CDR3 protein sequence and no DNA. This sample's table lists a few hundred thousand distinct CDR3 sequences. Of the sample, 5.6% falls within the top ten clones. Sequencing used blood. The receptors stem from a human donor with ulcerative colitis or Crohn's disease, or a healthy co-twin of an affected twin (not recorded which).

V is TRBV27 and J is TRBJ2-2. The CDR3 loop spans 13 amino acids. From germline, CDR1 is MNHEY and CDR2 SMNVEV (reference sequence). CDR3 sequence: CASSFRGAGELFF.

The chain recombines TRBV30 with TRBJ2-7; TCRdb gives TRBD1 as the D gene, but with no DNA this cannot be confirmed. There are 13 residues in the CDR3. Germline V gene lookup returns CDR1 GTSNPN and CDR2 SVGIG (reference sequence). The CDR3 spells CAWSGISSYEQYF.

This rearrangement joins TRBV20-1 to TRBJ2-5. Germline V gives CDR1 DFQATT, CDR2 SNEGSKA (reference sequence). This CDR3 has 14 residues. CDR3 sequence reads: CSASRLKVGETQYF.